This record covers a single TCR beta chain. Its antigen is unknown. The sample comes from a study of lymphopenia after photon versus proton radiotherapy. Study conclusions and caveats: Larger post-nadir TCR diversity loss correlated inversely with survival in deceased patients. Under photons, naive T cells and diversity fell while effector/memory populations rose. Post-nadir diversity loss with photons came from oligoclonal expansion, particularly CD8+ Temra cells.

Measured with immunoSEQ multiplex PCR; TCRdb has only the in-frame clones, and not every one. The table lists about 83,000 clones, around 83% of them singletons. The sample in question was peripheral blood, obtained from a patient treated with proton-based radiotherapy. This TCR was recovered from a man aged 55 to 70 with pancreatic cancer.

The CDR3 DNA sequence: TGTGCCAGCACCCGGACAGGGGACCAACCCCAGCATTTT. Amino acid sequence: CASTRTGDQPQHF. The V gene is TRBV6-6, the J gene TRBJ1-5; 9 bases match TRBD1. The CDR3 length is 13 residues. Germline V lookup: CDR1 MNHNY, CDR2 SVGAGI (reference sequence). Germline trimming cut 7 bases from V and 10 bases from J; bases unmatched to any gene: 8.